Below are 20 T cell receptor beta chains sequenced from a single sample in a study of regulatory T cells in long-lasting Graves disease (dated by TCRdb to the early 2020s). The time point label here, explained by the study, means: persistent/refractory GD, antithyroid drugs over 5 years with positive TRAb. For both TCR sequencing and RNA sequencing, RNA was extracted from PBMCs using TRIzol. Receptors were amplified or captured by multiplex PCR. Sequenced on an Illumina HiSeq 4000. To build TCR beta libraries, CDR3 regions were amplified by Arm-PCR using iRepertoire HTBI primers. The raw public data were reprocessed by TCRdb itself: fastp quality trimming at Q25, MiXCR clonotype calling, in-frame beta chains only. Identical CDR3 protein sequences are pooled into one entry, listed with their most common genes and DNA. Recorded for this sample are some 330,000 distinct CDR3 sequences; 20% to 25% of them occurred a single time. In total, the top ten clones hold approximately 30% of the sample.

Sequencing was performed on peripheral blood mononuclear cells (PBMCs), taken when the disease was refractory, from a patient treated with antithyroid drugs. Receptors were obtained from a woman aged 40 to 55 with Graves disease. Donor details come from another sample of the same person, matched by shared clones.

This clonotype showed up many times. The J gene is TRBJ2-2, the V gene TRBV6-1; D perhaps matches TRBD2 (5 bases). Germline CDR1 is MNHNS and CDR2 is SASEGT. The CDR3 is made up of 14 amino acids. Trimming took off 7 bases at V and 5 bases at J, with 14 bases between the two ends. This CDR3 reads CASNRLTGTGELFF. The CDR3 DNA reads TGTGCCAGCAACCGCCTTACGGGGACCGGGGAGCTGTTTTTT.

CDR3 loop: CASHSSAWNTIYF. The CDR3 coding sequence is TGTGCCAGCCACAGTTCCGCCTGGAACACCATATATTTT. The chain links TRBV6-1 to TRBJ1-3; D is unresolved. This CDR3 spans 13 amino acids. The germline V gene encodes CDR1 MNHNS and CDR2 SASEGT. Deletions cut 8 bases from V and 7 bases from J, with 15 bases between.

The table lists this clonotype with a count of one. The rearrangement links TRBV7-6 to TRBJ2-5; 11 bases are a match to TRBD2. The CDR3 spans 14 residues. CDR1 and CDR2 from the germline V gene are SGHVS and FNYEAQ. J gave up 4 bases and V 7 bases, and 5 bases lay outside the gene matches. CDR3 protein: CASNDGLAGETQYF. The CDR3 DNA follows: TGTGCCAGCAATGATGGACTAGCGGGAGAGACCCAGTACTTC.

This clonotype was picked up many times. This chain joins TRBV11-2 and TRBJ1-6, with no clear D. CDR3 length: 15 amino acids. Germline V gene sequence: CDR1 SGHAT, CDR2 FQNNGV. Trimming pared 0 bases from V and 6 bases from J, leaving 9 bases between. The CDR3 here is CASSLEGSSNSPLHF. DNA of the CDR3: TGTGCCAGCAGCTTAGAGGGTTCGAGTAATTCACCCCTCCACTTT. Full variable domain (missing parts from reference TRBV11-2 and TRBJ1-6): EAGVAQSPRYKIIEKRQSVAFWCNPISGHATLYWYQQILGQGPKLLIQFQNNGVVDDSQLPKDRFSAERLKGVDSTLKIQPAKLEDSAVYLCASSLEGSSNSPLHFGNGTRLTVT.

In this sample, this clonotype turned up many times. The chain combines TRBV6-1 with TRBJ2-7; 8 nucleotides match TRBD2. In germline, CDR1 is MNHNS, CDR2 SASEGT. The CDR3 is 15 amino acids. The junction had 9 bases not matched to a gene; V was cut back by 6 bases and J by 2 bases. Here the CDR3 DNA reads TGTGCCAGCAGCAGGGGCGGGAGGCAACCCTACGAGCAGTACTTC. Protein: CASSRGGRQPYEQYF.

This chain uses TRBV3-1 with TRBJ2-2; 10 nucleotides align to TRBD2. CDR1 is LGHDT, CDR2 YNNKEL, per germline (reference sequence). The CDR3 totals 18 residues. V lost 1 base and J lost 2; bases outside the gene matches: 7. The DNA of the CDR3 is TGTGCCAGCAGCCAAGTAAAACTAGCGGGGCTAAACACCGGGGAGCTGTTTTTT. Protein sequence: CASSQVKLAGLNTGELFF.

This clonotype was counted a single time. A much larger clone is a single base away; this may be a read error. This sequence joins TRBV28 and TRBJ2-7; 8 bases align to TRBD1. Trimming cost V 6 bases and J 9 bases; bases outside gene matches: 16. This CDR3 is built from 15 residues. Germline V gene lookup returns CDR1 MDHEN and CDR2 SYDVKM. CDR3 sequence reads: CASSRTGAGGPWQYF. Here the CDR3 DNA reads TGTGCCAGCAGCCGTACCGGGGCAGGGGGCCCCTGGCAGTACTTC.

This clonotype came up many times. V and J are TRBV28 and TRBJ1-6; D perhaps matches TRBD1 (5 bases). The germline V and J ends were trimmed by 6 bases and 5 bases, with 14 bases remaining between them. The CDR3 loop spans 15 amino acids. The V gene's germline CDR1 is MDHEN and CDR2 SYDVKM. CDR3 region: CASRVVTGDNSPLHF. The CDR3 coding sequence is TGTGCCAGCAGAGTAGTAACAGGAGATAATTCACCCCTCCACTTT.

The rearrangement links TRBV4-1 to TRBJ2-2; 7 positions agree with TRBD2. V was pared by 1 base and J by 4 bases, with 0 bases of the junction left unmatched. CDR3 length: 14 residues. Germline V lookup: CDR1 MGHRA, CDR2 YSYEKL. The CDR3 sequence is CASSQGEGTGELFF. In DNA form, the CDR3 reads TGCGCCAGCAGCCAAGGGGAGGGCACCGGGGAGCTGTTTTTT.

The V and J genes are TRBV5-1 and TRBJ1-3; D remains unclear. Deletions cut 2 bases from V and 0 bases from J, with 15 bases between. The CDR3 is 17 amino acids. Germline V gene sequence: CDR1 SGHRS, CDR2 YFSETQ. This CDR3 is CASSLPGRTSSGNTIYF. CDR3 DNA sequence: TGCGCCAGCAGCTTACCGGGCCGAACGAGCTCTGGAAACACCATATATTTT.

The rearrangement uses TRBV14 and TRBJ2-6; D perhaps matches TRBD1 (6 bases). The germline V gene has CDR1 SGHDN and CDR2 FVKESK. V was shortened by 4 bases and J by 4 bases, with 14 bases between the two germline ends. CDR3 length equals 16 residues. In nucleotides, the CDR3 is TGTGCCAGCAGCCCCGCATGGGGGCTAGGGGCCAACGTCCTGACTTTC. It yields the protein CASSPAWGLGANVLTF.

In its sample, this clonotype was seen a few times. This chain uses TRBV5-1 with TRBJ2-7, with D perhaps assigned TRBD1 or TRBD2 (5 bases each). Between the trimmed V and J ends, which lost 4 bases and 0 bases, there was a span of 17 bases. The CDR3 has 16 amino acids. Germline CDR1 and CDR2: SGHRS and YFSETQ. CDR3: CASSPNLEGRSYEQYF. The CDR3 nucleotides are TGCGCCAGCAGCCCCAACCTCGAGGGACGCTCCTACGAGCAGTACTTC.

This clonotype was found many times. The chain employs TRBV27 and TRBJ1-1; 8 bases match TRBD1. The junction had 6 bases not matched to a gene; V was cut back by 4 bases and J by 2 bases. The germline V gene encodes CDR1 MNHEY and CDR2 SMNVEV (reference sequence). This CDR3 contains 15 residues. For the CDR3, the DNA is TGTGCCAGCAGTTCCGGGACAGGAGAAAACACTGAAGCTTTCTTT. Protein: CASSSGTGENTEAFF.

About this clonotype itself: A much larger clone lies a single base off, so this may be a read error. V and J are TRBV6-1 and TRBJ2-7; 7 bases line up with TRBD1. CDR3 length equals 13 residues. Trimming took 6 bases from V and 0 from J; bases not matched to a gene: 2. Germline V gene data show CDR1 as MNHNS and CDR2 as SASEGT. CDR3: CASRWDSSYEQYF. The CDR3 bases are TGTGCCAGCAGATGGGACAGCTCCTACGAGCAGTACTTC.

The rearrangement uses TRBV27 and TRBJ2-7; D possibly uses TRBD1 or TRBD2 (5 bases each). Germline CDR1 is MNHEY and CDR2 is SMNVEV (reference sequence). V lost 10 bases and J lost 3, with 19 bases in between. This CDR3 has 14 amino acids. Written as DNA, the CDR3 is TGTGCCACCCCGAGGGGCAGAGCAAACTACGAGCAGTACTTC. Translated, it gives CATPRGRANYEQYF.

This clonotype has just a few counts. This chain joins TRBV14 and TRBJ2-4; 7 bases match TRBD1. V dropped 1 base and J dropped 1; count of bases not matched to a gene: 7. Germline V gene lookup returns CDR1 SGHDN and CDR2 FVKESK. The CDR3 length is 17 residues. The CDR3 nucleotides read TGTGCCAGCAGCCAAGCCCCGGACAGGTCGGCCAAAAACATTCAGTACTTC. It codes for CASSQAPDRSAKNIQYF. Complete variable domain (other parts from reference TRBV14 and TRBJ2-4): EAGVTQFPSHSVIEKGQTVTLRCDPISGHDNLYWYRRVMGKEIKFLLHFVKESKQDESGMPNNRFLAERTGGTYSTLKVQPAELEDSGVYFCASSQAPDRSAKNIQYFGAGTRLSVL.

With regard to this clonotype: A read error may account for a junction end that differs from germline. This sequence joins TRBV18 and TRBJ2-7, with TRBD1 matching 9 bases. The CDR3 consists of 14 residues. Germline V gene data show CDR1 as KGHSH and CDR2 as LQKENI. The CDR3 loop reads CTSSPQGTGYEQYF. As DNA, the CDR3 is TGTACCAGCTCACCGCAAGGGACAGGGTACGAGCAGTACTTC.

This clonotype was counted many times. The J gene is TRBJ2-4, the V gene TRBV5-5; 8 bases fit TRBD1. With V trimmed by 7 bases and J by 4 bases, 4 bases remained unmatched. Germline V CDR1 and CDR2: SGHKS, YYEKEE (reference sequence). The CDR3 has 13 residues. CDR3 amino acids: CASRDRRKNIQYF. The CDR3, as DNA: TGTGCCAGCCGGGACAGGAGGAAAAACATTCAGTACTTC.

The chain uses TRBV20-1 and TRBJ1-1; D call uncertain. The V gene lost 6 bases and the J gene lost 7 bases, with 12 bases spanning the gap. Per the germline V gene, CDR1 is DFQATT and CDR2 is SNEGSKA (reference sequence). The CDR3 covers 11 residues. The CDR3 loop is CSAGVKVEAFF. The CDR3 DNA follows: TGCAGTGCGGGAGTAAAAGTTGAAGCTTTCTTT.

This sequence joins TRBV4-1 and TRBJ2-4; 7 bases agree with TRBD1. The J segment lost 9 bases and the V segment lost 8 bases, leaving 7 bases of the junction unmatched. CDR1 MGHRA and CDR2 YSYEKL come from the germline V gene. This CDR3 spans 12 amino acids. CDR3: CASEGADSIQYF. DNA for the CDR3: TGCGCCAGCGAGGGGGCGGATAGCATTCAGTACTTC.